This T cell receptor (beta chain) stems from a study of blood T cell repertoires in COVID-19. Germline CDR1 is LGHDT and CDR2 is YNNKEL (reference sequence). CDR3 length: 16 residues. The V and J ends lost 0 bases and 6 bases respectively, with 15 bases between them. Some clones are missing from TCRdb's copy, which holds only in-frame ones; the method was immunoSEQ multiplex PCR. The repertoire holds some 250,000 clones, 80% to 90% seen once, with 4.2% in the top ten. The chain is built from TRBV3-1 (or the pseudogene TRBV3-2) and TRBJ2-1; D is perhaps TRBD2 (6 bases). The clonotype originates from a man between 60 and 70 years old with acute or convalescent COVID-19. Sequencing was carried out using peripheral blood. CDR3 sequence: CASSQEGLGPVNEQFF. The CDR3 DNA follows: TGTGCCAGCAGCCAAGAGGGACTTGGCCCCGTCAATGAGCAGTTCTTC.